These 30 T cell receptor beta chains share one sample of origin, sequenced in a study of shared clonotypes between healthy human individuals. Profiling relied on immunoSEQ multiplex PCR, and the TCRdb table lists in-frame clones only, not all of them. Here the sample spans about 470,000 clones, about 76% being singletons. Specimen: PBMCs. The receptors originated from a woman between 35 and 50 years old in good health. Some clones in this sample may be carry-over from other donors' samples.

This chain links TRBV5-1 with TRBJ2-7; perhaps D is TRBD1 or TRBD2 (5 bases each). Germline values: CDR1 SGHRS, CDR2 YFSETQ. V was shortened by 4 bases and J by 2 bases, with 13 bases between the two germline ends. This CDR3 contains 14 residues. CDR3 region: CASSIDQGPYEQYF. CDR3 coding DNA: TGCGCCAGCAGCATTGACCAGGGACCCTACGAGCAGTACTTC.

The count of this clone is one. The genes are TRBV29-1 and TRBJ1-1; TRBD1 is a possible D gene (5 bases). Trimming removed 0 bases from V and 4 bases from J, with 12 bases in between. The germline V gene encodes CDR1 SQVTM and CDR2 ANQGSEA. The CDR3 is 14 amino acids. The CDR3 is CSVEDRGVVTEAFF. CDR3 nucleotide sequence: TGCAGCGTTGAAGATCGAGGGGTCGTCACTGAAGCTTTCTTT.

This clone appeared once. J is TRBJ2-7 and V is TRBV19; the D is unclear. The CDR3 totals 15 residues. The V gene lost 3 bases and the J gene lost 3 bases, with 15 bases spanning the gap. The V gene's germline CDR1 is LNHDA and CDR2 SQIVND (reference sequence). In nucleotides, the CDR3 is TGTGCCAGTAGTATGTCAGGAGTCAAGATCTACGAGCAGTACTTC. The encoded protein is CASSMSGVKIYEQYF.

CDR3 amino acids: CASSIPANYGYTF. The DNA of the CDR3 is TGTGCCAGTTCTATTCCGGCTAACTATGGCTACACCTTC. The chain links TRBV28 to TRBJ1-2; D unresolved. Trimming shortened V by 9 bases and J by 0 bases, and 11 bases separated the two germline ends. The CDR3 is 13 amino acids. Germline values: CDR1 MDHEN, CDR2 SYDVKM.

This clone was seen only once. This chain connects TRBV7-3 to TRBJ2-1, with TRBD2 matching over 8 bases. The germline gives CDR1 SGHTA, CDR2 FQGTGA. Unmatched junction bases numbered 3, after V lost 5 bases and J lost 0 bases. CDR3 length equals 15 residues. CDR3 loop: CASSEGTSSYNEQFF. In DNA, the CDR3 is TGTGCCAGCAGCGAAGGGACTAGCTCCTACAATGAGCAGTTCTTC.

The rearrangement uses TRBV5-5 and TRBJ1-1; possible D gene TRBD1, 5 bases. The CDR3 runs to 15 residues. V lost 3 bases and J 2 bases, leaving 14 bases between the germline ends. In germline, CDR1 is SGHKS, CDR2 YYEKEE (reference sequence). In DNA form, the CDR3 reads TGTGCCAGCAGCTATACTTGGGACCAAAACACTGAAGCTTTCTTT. The encoded protein is CASSYTWDQNTEAFF.

In its sample, this clone was seen once. The V call is TRBV29-1, the J call TRBJ2-7; D perhaps matches TRBD2 (6 bases). Germline V gene lookup returns CDR1 SQVTM and CDR2 ANQGSEA. V lost 7 bases to trimming and J lost 10 bases, with 17 bases between them. The CDR3 length is 11 residues. CDR3 nucleotides: TGCAGCGCGAGATCCGGGACTTCCCAGTACTTC. The encoded protein is CSARSGTSQYF.

V gene TRBV5-1 combines with J gene TRBJ2-3, with 7 bases lining up with TRBD2. The junction had 7 bases not matched to a gene; V was cut back by 5 bases and J by 4 bases. The CDR3 runs 14 residues. CDR1 and CDR2 from the germline V gene are SGHRS and YFSETQ. As DNA, the CDR3 is TGCGCCAGCAGGGTGGGCGGGAGCTCAGATACGCAGTATTTT. Translated, it gives CASRVGGSSDTQYF.

The rearrangement uses TRBV30 and TRBJ1-2; 9 bases agree with TRBD1. Germline V CDR1 and CDR2: GTSNPN, SVGIG (reference sequence). Losses at the gene ends were 0 bases for V and 7 bases for J; bases not matched to a gene: 3. This CDR3 has 13 amino acids. The chain's CDR3 is CAWSVDRGGGYTF. The CDR3 nucleotides read TGTGCCTGGAGTGTTGACAGGGGGGGTGGCTACACCTTC.

The rearrangement uses TRBV7-9 and TRBJ1-1; no reliable D call. The CDR3 spans 13 residues. Germline CDR1 and CDR2: SEHNR and FQNEAQ (reference sequence). With 0 bases removed from V and 3 bases from J, the gap between germline ends came to 5 bases. The CDR3 coding sequence is TGTGCCAGCAGCTTAGCAGGGCACACTGAAGCTTTCTTT. Residues: CASSLAGHTEAFF.

This clone came up many times. CDR3 nucleotide sequence: TGTGCCAGCAGCTTGACGACAGCGAACACTGAAGCTTTCTTT. This encodes CASSLTTANTEAFF. The rearrangement links TRBV5-4 to TRBJ1-1; tentative D call: TRBD1 (5 bases). The germline V gene has CDR1 SGHNT and CDR2 YYREEE (reference sequence). V gave up 1 base and J gave up 1 base, with 8 bases separating them. The CDR3 extends over 14 amino acids.

The V gene is TRBV6-5, the J gene TRBJ2-3; D is undetermined. V was shortened by 7 bases and J by 4 bases, with 6 bases between the two germline ends. The CDR3 is made up of 11 amino acids. Germline CDR1 is MNHEY and CDR2 is SVGAGI. Here the CDR3 DNA reads TGTGCCAGCACTTCCTCAGATACGCAGTATTTT. Translated: CASTSSDTQYF.

J is TRBJ2-1 and V is TRBV10-3, with a weak D call TRBD1 (7 bases). The CDR3 spans 17 residues. CDR1 and CDR2 (germline): ENHRY, SYGVKD. V lost 0 bases and J 0 bases, leaving 12 bases between the germline ends. In nucleotides, the CDR3 is TGTGCCATCAGTGAGTCCGCAGGGGGGATCTCCTACAATGAGCAGTTCTTC. It codes for CAISESAGGISYNEQFF.

The chain has TRBV30 and TRBJ2-5; no clear D gene. Between the trimmed V and J ends, which lost 0 bases and 0 bases, there was a span of 11 bases. In germline, CDR1 is GTSNPN, CDR2 SVGIG (reference sequence). This CDR3 is built from 15 residues. The CDR3 region is CAWSVPQQYQETQYF. The CDR3 DNA reads TGTGCCTGGAGTGTACCCCAACAGTACCAAGAGACCCAGTACTTC.

The V gene is TRBV6-1, the J gene TRBJ1-4; no clear D. CDR3 length: 13 amino acids. Germline V gene sequence: CDR1 MNHNS, CDR2 SASEGT. Trimming left V 1 base short and J 8 bases short, with 8 bases between. In DNA, the CDR3 is TGTGCCAGCAGTGAAGGGTCTAGAGAAAAACTGTTTTTT. Translated: CASSEGSREKLFF.

About this clone: With a far larger clone one base away, a read error is the likely cause. The genes are TRBV2 and TRBJ2-5; 15 bases are shared with TRBD2. The J call may be wrong; the DNA end is better matched by TRBJ2-7. Germline-derived CDR1 and CDR2 are SNHLY and FYNNEI. CDR3 length: 15 amino acids. The CDR3 region is CATPGTSGRSYEQYF. In DNA form, the CDR3 reads TGTGCCACACCCGGGACTAGCGGGAGGTCCTACGAGCAGTACTTC.

This clone has a count of ten or more. The CDR3 DNA follows: TGTGCCACCCGCATGGGGACTGAAAATGAAAAACTGTTTTTT. Translation gives CATRMGTENEKLFF. The chain has TRBV28 and TRBJ1-4; tentative D call: TRBD1 (5 bases). The CDR3 has 14 residues. V gave up 10 bases and J gave up 5 bases, with 17 bases separating them. Per germline, CDR1 MDHEN and CDR2 SYDVKM.

This chain links TRBV4-2 with TRBJ2-5; 11 bases align to TRBD2. CDR1 and CDR2 (germline): LGHNA, YNFKEQ. The CDR3 totals 18 residues. With V trimmed by 4 bases and J by 2 bases, 12 bases remained unmatched. The CDR3 DNA is TGTGCCAGCAGCCGGGTGACTAGCGGGATCGTGATACAAGAGACCCAGTACTTC. Amino acid sequence: CASSRVTSGIVIQETQYF.

This clone showed up just a few times. The rearrangement links TRBV30 to TRBJ1-1; no firm D call. Germline V CDR1 and CDR2: GTSNPN, SVGIG (reference sequence). Trimming stripped 0 bases from V and 8 bases from J, with 7 bases between. The CDR3 has 11 residues. The CDR3, as DNA: TGTGCCTGGAGTGTACGGGAGGAAGCTTTCTTT. Residues: CAWSVREEAFF.

J is TRBJ2-3 and V is TRBV6-5; D perhaps matches TRBD2 (5 bases). V dropped 0 bases and J dropped 2 bases, with 9 bases sitting between them. Germline assignment: CDR1 MNHEY and CDR2 SVGAGI. The CDR3 is 15 residues long. The CDR3 here is CASSYSSGNTDTQYF. As DNA, the CDR3 is TGTGCCAGCAGTTACTCGTCGGGAAACACAGATACGCAGTATTTT.

The chain is built from TRBV10-3 and TRBJ1-2; no clear D. This CDR3 is built from 15 residues. Per the germline V gene, CDR1 is ENHRY and CDR2 is SYGVKD. Trimming stripped 4 bases from V and 2 bases from J, with 14 bases between. The DNA for the CDR3 is TGTGCCATCAGTGCCCAGCAAACCTTCAACTATGGCTACACCTTC. This codes for CAISAQQTFNYGYTF.

The CDR3 nucleotides read TGCGCCAGCAGCTTGGAGAAAGGGAGTACCGGGGAGCTGTTTTTT. Encoded protein: CASSLEKGSTGELFF. The chain recombines TRBV5-1 with TRBJ2-2, with D possibly matching TRBD2 (5 bases). Germline V gene lookup returns CDR1 SGHRS and CDR2 YFSETQ. V shed 0 bases and J shed 5 bases, with 11 bases lying between them. The CDR3 has 15 residues.

This clone has just one count. The chain carries TRBV2 and TRBJ2-7, with D unclear. Germline V gives CDR1 SNHLY, CDR2 FYNNEI. CDR3 length: 13 residues. V lost 6 bases, J lost 4 bases, and 13 bases lay in between. CDR3 loop: CASRVHTAYEQYF. For the CDR3, the DNA is TGTGCCAGCAGAGTCCACACGGCGTACGAGCAGTACTTC. The full variable domain, completed using reference TRBV2 and TRBJ2-7, is EPEVTQTPSHQVTQMGQEVILRCVPISNHLYFYWYRQILGQKVEFLVSFYNNEISEKSEIFDDQFSVERPDGSNFTLKIRSTKLEDSAMYFCASRVHTAYEQYFGPGTRLTVT.

The rearrangement uses TRBV29-1 and TRBJ2-7, with TRBD2 matching over 8 bases. The junction had 6 bases not matched to a gene; V was cut back by 5 bases and J by 0 bases. CDR3 length equals 14 residues. CDR1 and CDR2 from the germline V gene are SQVTM and ANQGSEA. Here the CDR3 DNA reads TGCAGCGTTCTGACCGGGACTAGCTCCTACGAGCAGTACTTC. It encodes CSVLTGTSSYEQYF.

This clone was counted once. The V gene is TRBV5-4, the J gene TRBJ2-7, with 11 bases that match TRBD1. Germline trimming cut 4 bases from V and 3 bases from J; bases unmatched to any gene: 3. This CDR3 comprises 14 residues. The V gene's germline CDR1 is SGHNT and CDR2 YYREEE (reference sequence). The CDR3 bases are TGTGCCAGCAGCCGGACAGGGGGCGACTACGAGCAGTACTTC. Its translation: CASSRTGGDYEQYF. Supplemented by reference TRBV5-4 and TRBJ2-7, the full variable domain reads ETGVTQSPTHLIKTRGQQVTLRCSSQSGHNTVSWYQQALGQGPQFIFQYYREEENGRGNFPPRFSGLQFPNYSSELNVNALELDDSALYLCASSRTGGDYEQYFGPGTRLTVT.

The chain links TRBV4-3 to TRBJ2-6; unclear D gene. This CDR3 is built from 15 residues. From germline, CDR1 is LGHNA and CDR2 YSLEER. Deletions cut 3 bases from V and 0 bases from J, with 6 bases between. CDR3 residues: CASSQGLSGANVLTF. The CDR3 DNA is TGCGCCAGCAGCCAGGGCCTCTCTGGGGCCAACGTCCTGACTTTC.

The sample holds many counts of this clone. V usage is TRBV4-1 and J usage is TRBJ1-5; D is undetermined. This CDR3 spans 13 amino acids. V lost 2 bases, J lost 4 bases, and 6 bases lay in between. Germline V gene data show CDR1 as MGHRA and CDR2 as YSYEKL. This CDR3 is CASSQQVNQPQHF. The DNA of the CDR3 is TGCGCCAGCAGCCAACAGGTGAATCAGCCCCAGCATTTT.

This sequence joins TRBV30 and TRBJ1-1, with 7 bases aligning to TRBD1. Germline values: CDR1 GTSNPN, CDR2 SVGIG (reference sequence). This CDR3 contains 14 residues. The junction had 7 bases not matched to a gene; V was cut back by 0 bases and J by 6 bases. DNA of the CDR3: TGTGCCTGGAGTGTAGGAGGGGGCAAGGCTGAAGCTTTCTTT. This codes for CAWSVGGGKAEAFF.

V is TRBV7-3 and J is TRBJ2-7; tentative D call: TRBD2 (5 bases). CDR1 and CDR2 from the germline V gene are SGHTA and FQGTGA. The CDR3 is made up of 14 amino acids. The V end lost 3 bases, the J end lost 7 bases, and 16 bases lay between the germline ends. CDR3 DNA sequence: TGTGCCAGCAGCTTCGCCCTAGAGGGTCGGGAGCAGTACTTC. Translation: CASSFALEGREQYF.

As regards this clone: Since a far larger clone is one base different, this is likely a read error. The genes are TRBV27 and TRBJ2-7; 8 bases align to TRBD1. CDR1 MNHEY and CDR2 SMNVEV come from the germline V gene (reference sequence). The CDR3 extends over 13 amino acids. The CDR3 is CACSQGATYEQYF. The CDR3 DNA reads as TGTGCCTGCAGCCAGGGGGCCACCTACGAGCAGTACTTC.